Below are 6 T cell receptor beta chains sequenced from a single sample in a study of blood T cell repertoires in COVID-19. TCRdb keeps only in-frame clones here, not all; method: immunoSEQ multiplex PCR. The table includes more than 90,000 clones, about four fifths detected once. The material sequenced was peripheral blood. Every receptor here comes from a woman of 80 years or more with acute or convalescent COVID-19.

This clone has only a few counts. The rearrangement uses TRBV12-5 and TRBJ1-4, with 10 bases that match TRBD1. CDR3 length equals 16 residues. Germline assignment: CDR1 LGHNT and CDR2 FRNRAP. V lost 1 base, J lost 10 bases, and 9 bases stayed unmatched. The CDR3 DNA reads as TGTGCTAGTGGTTTGGCCGGGGACAGGGGTCGTGGAAAACTGTTTTTT. Amino acids: CASGLAGDRGRGKLFF.

The gene calls are TRBV27 and TRBJ2-1; a weak D match, TRBD2 (5 bases). Germline CDR1 and CDR2: MNHEY and SMNVEV (reference sequence). Trimming cost V 3 bases and J 6 bases, with 12 bases left between them. The CDR3 totals 14 residues. CDR3 protein: CASSFRGSLNEQFF. CDR3 in DNA: TGTGCCAGCAGTTTTCGGGGATCTCTCAATGAGCAGTTCTTC.

The V and J genes are TRBV5-1 and TRBJ2-3, with a tentative D call TRBD2 (5 bases). Germline V gives CDR1 SGHRS, CDR2 YFSETQ. The CDR3 runs to 16 residues. V shed 0 bases and J shed 6 bases, with 17 bases lying between them. The CDR3 nucleotides are TGCGCCAGCAGCTTGGCCGGAGGCGGACCTGGGGATACGCAGTATTTT. Translating it yields CASSLAGGGPGDTQYF.

This clone has a single count. The chain recombines TRBV6-1 with TRBJ2-3; TRBD2 agrees at 7 bases. V shed 4 bases and J 0 bases; nucleotides not matched to a gene: 10. The CDR3 runs to 17 residues. CDR1 MNHNS and CDR2 SASEGT come from the germline V gene. The CDR3 bases are TGTGCCAGCAGTGTTAGGAGACTAGCCCAAAGCACAGATACGCAGTATTTT. Protein product: CASSVRRLAQSTDTQYF.

This clone was observed a handful of times. The V call is TRBV30, the J call TRBJ1-3, with D tentatively TRBD1 (5 bases). This CDR3 is 14 amino acids long. Per the germline V gene, CDR1 is GTSNPN and CDR2 is SVGIG (reference sequence). V gave up 2 bases and J gave up 0 bases, with 8 bases separating them. CDR3: CAWSRGASGNTIYF. CDR3 nucleotide sequence: TGTGCCTGGAGTCGTGGGGCCTCTGGAAACACCATATATTTT.

The chain links TRBV21-1 to TRBJ1-2; TRBD1, the table's D call, was not compared with the DNA. TRBV21-1 is marked as a pseudogene. The CDR3 is 14 amino acids. For the CDR3, the DNA is TGTGCCAGCAGCAAGTCTACAGGAGCCTATGGCTACACCTTC. Its translation is CASSKSTGAYGYTF.